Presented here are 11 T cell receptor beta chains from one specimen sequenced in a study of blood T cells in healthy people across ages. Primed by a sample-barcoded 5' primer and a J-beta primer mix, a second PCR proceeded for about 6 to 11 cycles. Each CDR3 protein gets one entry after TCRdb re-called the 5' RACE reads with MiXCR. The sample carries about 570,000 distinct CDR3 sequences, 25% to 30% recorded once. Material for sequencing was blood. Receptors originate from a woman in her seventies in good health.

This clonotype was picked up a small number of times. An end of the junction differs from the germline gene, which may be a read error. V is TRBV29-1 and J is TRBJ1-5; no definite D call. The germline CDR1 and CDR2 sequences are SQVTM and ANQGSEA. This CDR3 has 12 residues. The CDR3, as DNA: TGCAGCGCGGGATTTAGCGATCAGCCCCAGCATTTT. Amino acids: CSAGFSDQPQHF.

The CDR3 region has the DNA TGTGCCAGCAGTTACGGCGGGGGGCTCCTCTGGCTGTTCTTC. It is translated as CASSYGGGLLWLFF. This chain links TRBV6-2 or TRBV6-3 with TRBJ2-1, with TRBD2 matching 8 bases. CDR1 and CDR2 from the germline V gene are MNHEY and SVGEGT. The CDR3 covers 14 residues. V shed 2 bases, J shed 15 bases, and the junction held 12 bases outside the gene matches.

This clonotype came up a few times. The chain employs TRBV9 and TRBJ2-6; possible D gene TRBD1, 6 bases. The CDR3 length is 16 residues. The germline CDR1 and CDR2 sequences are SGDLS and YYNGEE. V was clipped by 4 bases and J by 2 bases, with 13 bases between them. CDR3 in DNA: TGTGCCAGCAGCCCAAGGAAGGGGGCTGGGGCCAACGTCCTGACTTTC. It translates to CASSPRKGAGANVLTF.

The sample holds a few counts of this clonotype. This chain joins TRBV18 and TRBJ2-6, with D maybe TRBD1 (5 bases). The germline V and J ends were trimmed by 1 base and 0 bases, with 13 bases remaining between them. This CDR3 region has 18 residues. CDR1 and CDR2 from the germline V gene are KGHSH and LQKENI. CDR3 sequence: CASSPRDSSISGANVLTF. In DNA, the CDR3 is TGTGCCAGCTCACCACGAGACAGTTCGATCTCTGGGGCCAACGTCCTGACTTTC.

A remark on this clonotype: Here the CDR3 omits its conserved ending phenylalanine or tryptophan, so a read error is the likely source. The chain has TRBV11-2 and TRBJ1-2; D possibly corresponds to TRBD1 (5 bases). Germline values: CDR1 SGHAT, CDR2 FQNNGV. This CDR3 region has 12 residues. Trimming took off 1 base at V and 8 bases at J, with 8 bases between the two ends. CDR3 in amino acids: CASSLAGLGYTL. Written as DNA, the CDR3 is TGTGCCAGCAGCTTAGCAGGGCTCGGCTACACCCTC.

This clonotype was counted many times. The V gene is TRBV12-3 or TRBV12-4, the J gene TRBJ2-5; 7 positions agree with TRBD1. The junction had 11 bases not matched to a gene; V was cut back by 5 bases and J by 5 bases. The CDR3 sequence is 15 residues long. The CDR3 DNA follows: TGTGCCAGCAGTCGGGACAGTGGCCACGGGGAGACCCAGTACTTC. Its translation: CASSRDSGHGETQYF.

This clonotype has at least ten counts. CDR3: CASSSRTGPQSYGYTF. As DNA, the CDR3 is TGTGCCAGCAGTTCCCGGACAGGACCCCAGAGCTATGGCTACACCTTC. This chain connects TRBV7-6 to TRBJ1-2; the match to TRBD1 covers 7 bases. Germline CDR1 SGHVS, CDR2 FNYEAQ. V shed 6 bases, J shed 4 bases, and the junction held 14 bases outside the gene matches. The CDR3 sequence is 16 residues long. The variable domain in full, with the rest retrieved from reference TRBV7-6 and TRBJ1-2, is GAGVSQSPRYKVTKRGQDVALRCDPISGHVSLYWYRQALGQGPEFLTYFNYEAQQDKSGLPNDRFSAERPEGSISTLTIQRTEQRDSAMYRCASSSRTGPQSYGYTFGSGTRLTVV.

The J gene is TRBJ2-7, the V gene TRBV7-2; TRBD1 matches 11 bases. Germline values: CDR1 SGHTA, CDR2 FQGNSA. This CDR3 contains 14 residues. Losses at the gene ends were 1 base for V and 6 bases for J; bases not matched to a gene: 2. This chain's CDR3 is CASSLGTGGIEQYF. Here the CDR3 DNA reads TGTGCCAGCAGCTTAGGGACAGGGGGCATCGAGCAGTACTTC.

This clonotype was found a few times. The CDR3 reads CASSLRVGENGYTF. The DNA for the CDR3 is TGTGCCAGCAGTCTCAGGGTAGGGGAGAATGGCTACACCTTC. The chain carries TRBV4-2 and TRBJ1-2; a weak D match, TRBD1 (5 bases). Germline values: CDR1 LGHNA, CDR2 YNFKEQ. This CDR3 region has 14 residues. With 6 bases removed from V and 6 bases from J, the gap between germline ends came to 17 bases.

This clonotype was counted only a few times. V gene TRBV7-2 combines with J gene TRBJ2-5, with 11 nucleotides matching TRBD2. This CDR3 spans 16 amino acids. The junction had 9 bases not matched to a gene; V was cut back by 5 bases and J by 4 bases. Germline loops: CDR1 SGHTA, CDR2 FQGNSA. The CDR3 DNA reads TGTGCCAGCAGCCCCCAGACTAGCGGGGTTGGAGAGACCCAGTACTTC. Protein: CASSPQTSGVGETQYF.

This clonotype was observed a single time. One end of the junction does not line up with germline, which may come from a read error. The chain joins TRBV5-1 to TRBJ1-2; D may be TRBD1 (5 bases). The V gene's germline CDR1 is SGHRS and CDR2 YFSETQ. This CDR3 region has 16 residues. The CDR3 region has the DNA TGCGCCGGCAGTTTACGTCCTCCTGACAGTCGGGATGGCTACACCTTC. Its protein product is CAGSLRPPDSRDGYTF.